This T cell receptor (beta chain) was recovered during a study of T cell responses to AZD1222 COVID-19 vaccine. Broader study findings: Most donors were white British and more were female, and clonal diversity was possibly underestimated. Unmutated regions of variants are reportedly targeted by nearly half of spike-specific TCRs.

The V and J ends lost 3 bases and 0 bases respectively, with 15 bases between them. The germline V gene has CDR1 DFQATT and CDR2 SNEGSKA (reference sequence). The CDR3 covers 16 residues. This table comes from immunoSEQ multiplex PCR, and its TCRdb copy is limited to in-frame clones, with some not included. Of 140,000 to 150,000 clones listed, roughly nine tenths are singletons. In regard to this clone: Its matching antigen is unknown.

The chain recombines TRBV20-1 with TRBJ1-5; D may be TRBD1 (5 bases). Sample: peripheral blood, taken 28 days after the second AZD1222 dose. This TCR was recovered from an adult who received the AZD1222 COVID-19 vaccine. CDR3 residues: CSASPFGAHSNQPQHF. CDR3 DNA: TGCAGTGCTAGTCCTTTCGGGGCTCATAGCAATCAGCCCCAGCATTTT.